This TCR beta chain was captured in a study of memory CD4+ T cells and cytomegalovirus serostatus. Only in-frame clones appear in the TCRdb table, and some are missing; sequencing was by immunoSEQ multiplex PCR. Here the sample spans approximately 47,000 clones, around 80% being singletons. In germline, CDR1 is SGHTA, CDR2 FQGNSA. V lost 1 base and J 6 bases, leaving 13 bases between the germline ends. There are 14 residues in the CDR3. Single viable CD3+CD4+CD8-CD45RO+ cells were sorted as the memory CD4+ T cells. The TCR originated in an adult in good health and CMV-seronegative. Sequencing was done on a sample of memory CD4+ T cells from blood. The V call is TRBV7-2, the J call TRBJ2-7; D assignment may be TRBD1 or TRBD2 (5 bases each). CDR3 DNA sequence: TGTGCCAGCAGCTTAGTCCGGACGGGGCGCGAGCAGTACTTC. This gives the protein CASSLVRTGREQYF.